The 15 T cell receptor beta chains below were found in one sample sequenced in a study of shared clonotypes between healthy human individuals. The method was immunoSEQ multiplex PCR; TCRdb's version includes in-frame clones alone and lacks a portion of them. This sample carries millions of clones, approximately 94% of them seen once, and the ten largest clones take roughly 0.15%. Sequenced sample: naive CD4+ T cells sorted from blood. The subset here: CD45RA+ positively selected. Receptor source: a young man in good health.

The genes are TRBV7-9 and TRBJ1-4; a possible D gene is TRBD1 (6 bases). The CDR3 is made up of 14 amino acids. V was clipped by 5 bases and J by 7 bases, with 14 bases between them. Germline-derived CDR1 and CDR2 are SEHNR and FQNEAQ (reference sequence). The CDR3 sequence: CASSQSRGAEKLFF. The CDR3 DNA sequence: TGTGCCAGCAGCCAGAGCAGGGGCGCTGAAAAACTGTTTTTT.

The chain is built from TRBV25-1 and TRBJ1-1; D remains unclear. Per germline, CDR1 MGHDK and CDR2 SYGVNS. V dropped 6 bases and J dropped 0 bases, with 5 bases sitting between them. This CDR3 is built from 12 residues. CDR3 sequence reads: CASRSMNTEAFF. The CDR3 DNA is TGTGCCAGCAGAAGTATGAACACTGAAGCTTTCTTT.

For this clone: At one boundary the junction diverges from the germline segment, which might be a read error. The V call is TRBV18, the J call TRBJ2-1, with 9 bases that match TRBD2. The CDR3 totals 16 residues. Germline values: CDR1 KGHSH, CDR2 LQKENI. CDR3 sequence (DNA): TGTGCCAGCTCACCCCCTGGTAGCGGGGGAATGTACCCGCGCCTCTTC. It specifies CASSPPGSGGMYPRLF.

This chain links TRBV30 with TRBJ1-4; a weak D match, TRBD1 (6 bases). CDR1 is GTSNPN, CDR2 SVGIG, per germline (reference sequence). This CDR3 comprises 20 residues. Trimming removed 0 bases from V and 4 bases from J, with 27 bases in between. The CDR3 loop is CAWSVTQSWMWTENNEKLFF. DNA for the CDR3: TGTGCCTGGAGTGTAACGCAAAGTTGGATGTGGACAGAAAATAATGAAAAACTGTTTTTT. Full variable domain (remainder filled in from reference TRBV30 and TRBJ1-4): SQTIHQWPATLVQPVGSPLSLECTVEGTSNPNLYWYRQAAGRGLQLLFYSVGIGQISSEVPQNLSASRPQDRQFILSSKKLLLSDSGFYLCAWSVTQSWMWTENNEKLFFGSGTQLSVL.

Concerning this clone: This sample also contains other DNA sequences that code for the same CDR3. V and J are TRBV11-2 and TRBJ1-3; TRBD1 is a possible D gene (5 bases). This CDR3 has 14 residues. Germline assignment: CDR1 SGHAT and CDR2 FQNNGV. V was clipped by 3 bases and J by 3 bases, with 9 bases between them. In DNA form, the CDR3 reads TGTGCCAGCAGCTTTGGGGGTAGTGGAAACACCATATATTTT. This translates into CASSFGGSGNTIYF.

Turning to this clone: Other nucleotide sequences in the sample specify the same CDR3. V and J are TRBV10-3 and TRBJ2-1; the D gene is possibly TRBD2 (6 bases). Trimming removed 0 bases at V and 4 bases at J, with 10 bases between. The germline V gene encodes CDR1 ENHRY and CDR2 SYGVKD. CDR3 length: 15 residues. The CDR3 DNA follows: TGTGCCATCAGTGAGTCGGGGGGTGGGTACAATGAGCAGTTCTTC. This encodes CAISESGGGYNEQFF.

Points on this clone: Other DNA sequences in the same sample also yield this CDR3. CDR3 sequence (DNA): TGCGCCAGCAGCCTCGGACAGAACCAAGAGACCCAGTACTTC. Protein sequence: CASSLGQNQETQYF. The chain combines TRBV5-1 with TRBJ2-5, with D perhaps matching TRBD1 (6 bases). This CDR3 contains 14 residues. V was clipped by 4 bases and J by 0 bases, with 10 bases between them. CDR1 is SGHRS and CDR2 is YFSETQ in the germline V gene.

The rearrangement joins TRBV19 to TRBJ1-2; D might be TRBD1 (6 bases). Trimming cost V 5 bases and J 7 bases, with 8 bases left between them. CDR3 length equals 11 residues. CDR1 is LNHDA and CDR2 is SQIVND in the germline V gene (reference sequence). The CDR3 DNA sequence: TGTGCCAGTAGTGGGGGCTCTGGCTACACCTTC. This gives the protein CASSGGSGYTF.

This chain links TRBV2 with TRBJ2-7, with 11 bases fitting TRBD2. In germline, CDR1 is SNHLY, CDR2 FYNNEI. This CDR3 is 14 amino acids long. The V and J ends lost 9 bases and 2 bases, in that order; junction bases with no gene match: 6. In DNA, the CDR3 is TGTGCCAGTAGTCCGGGACTAGCGGCCTACGAGCAGTACTTC. Translation: CASSPGLAAYEQYF.

The chain employs TRBV30 and TRBJ1-2, with 7 bases matching TRBD1. CDR1 is GTSNPN and CDR2 is SVGIG in the germline V gene (reference sequence). The CDR3 is 14 amino acids. J gave up 2 bases and V 4 bases, and 7 bases lay outside the gene matches. CDR3 amino acids: CAWKRGGTNYGYTF. DNA of the CDR3: TGTGCCTGGAAACGAGGGGGCACAAACTATGGCTACACCTTC.

The J gene is TRBJ2-5, the V gene TRBV6-1; 9 nucleotides align to TRBD2. The CDR3 has 13 amino acids. V shed 6 bases and J 5 bases; nucleotides not matched to a gene: 4. Germline CDR1 and CDR2: MNHNS and SASEGT. CDR3 sequence (DNA): TGTGCCAGCAGCGGAAGCGGGGGGGAGACCCAGTACTTC. It specifies CASSGSGGETQYF.

The rearrangement joins TRBV11-2 to TRBJ1-1; TRBD1 is a possible D gene (5 bases). The CDR3 is made up of 14 amino acids. In germline, CDR1 is SGHAT, CDR2 FQNNGV. The germline V and J ends were trimmed by 0 bases and 5 bases, with 10 bases remaining between them. This chain's CDR3 is CASSLDGGWTEAFF. CDR3 in DNA: TGTGCCAGCAGCTTAGATGGGGGATGGACTGAAGCTTTCTTT.

The chain recombines TRBV10-2 with TRBJ2-3; no clear D. Trimming pared 6 bases from V and 6 bases from J, leaving 10 bases between. The CDR3 consists of 12 residues. Per germline, CDR1 WSHSY and CDR2 SAAADI. CDR3 loop: CASRDWVDTQYF. Here the CDR3 DNA reads TGCGCCAGCAGAGACTGGGTTGATACGCAGTATTTT.

The chain is built from TRBV7-9 and TRBJ2-5; 7 bases align to TRBD1. The germline CDR1 and CDR2 sequences are SEHNR and FQNEAQ (reference sequence). After removal of 4 bases from V and 7 bases from J, the junction contained 12 bases not matched to a gene. The CDR3 spans 15 residues. CDR3 region: CASSWTGGEGATQYF. Here the CDR3 DNA reads TGTGCCAGCAGCTGGACAGGTGGGGAAGGAGCGACCCAGTACTTC.

This chain joins TRBV14 and TRBJ2-7, with 7 bases that match TRBD1. Germline values: CDR1 SGHDN, CDR2 FVKESK. There are 15 residues in the CDR3. Unmatched junction bases numbered 12, after V lost 5 bases and J lost 5 bases. CDR3 DNA sequence: TGTGCCAGCAGCGCTCGACAGGGAATAGTCCACGAGCAGTACTTC. Protein sequence: CASSARQGIVHEQYF.